This passage covers 30 T cell receptor beta chains from one sample sequenced in a study of blood T cell repertoires in COVID-19. The data were produced by immunoSEQ multiplex PCR, yet TCRdb's version contains in-frame clones alone and is incomplete. The sample consists of more than 90,000 clones, around four fifths of them appearing once. Material for sequencing was peripheral blood. The receptors come from an older man with acute or convalescent COVID-19.

V and J are TRBV20-1 and TRBJ1-5, with D tentatively TRBD1 (6 bases). From germline, CDR1 is DFQATT and CDR2 SNEGSKA (reference sequence). The CDR3 sequence is 17 residues long. Trimming removed 3 bases at V and 4 bases at J, with 22 bases between. The CDR3 region has the DNA TGCAGTGCTAGTTCTTTTGGGACAATCGGATGGAATCAGCCCCAGCATTTT. Its translation is CSASSFGTIGWNQPQHF.

The chain joins TRBV7-2 to TRBJ1-6, with D maybe TRBD1 (6 bases). Germline CDR1 SGHTA, CDR2 FQGNSA. With 2 bases removed from V and 9 bases from J, the gap between germline ends came to 14 bases. The CDR3 contains 15 residues. The CDR3, as DNA: TGTGCCAGCAGCTTACGAGGGGGACGGGGTTCACCCCTCCACTTT. It specifies CASSLRGGRGSPLHF. Combining the CDR3 with reference TRBV7-2 and TRBJ1-6 gives the whole variable domain GAGVSQSPSNKVTEKGKDVELRCDPISGHTALYWYRQSLGQGLEFLIYFQGNSAPDKSGLPSDRFSAERTGGSVSTLTIQRTQQEDSAVYLCASSLRGGRGSPLHFGNGTRLTVT.

This sequence joins TRBV3-1 (or the pseudogene TRBV3-2) and TRBJ2-5, with 13 bases identical to TRBD2. Germline V gene sequence: CDR1 LGHDT, CDR2 YNNKEL (reference sequence). This CDR3 contains 16 residues. V lost 4 bases and J lost 4; bases outside the gene matches: 6. DNA of the CDR3: TGTGCCAGCAGCCCTTATAGACTAGCGGGGGGAGAGACCCAGTACTTC. Amino acids: CASSPYRLAGGETQYF.

This clone was found once. The J gene is TRBJ2-7, the V gene TRBV6-5; 8 bases are shared with TRBD1. The CDR3 is 15 residues long. The germline V gene encodes CDR1 MNHEY and CDR2 SVGAGI. V was clipped by 9 bases and J by 4 bases; unmatched bases: 14. The CDR3 protein is CASLPRGQGSYEQYF. The CDR3 nucleotides are TGTGCCAGTCTCCCTCGAGGACAGGGATCGTACGAGCAGTACTTC.

V usage is TRBV19 and J usage is TRBJ1-6; no clear D. This CDR3 contains 14 residues. CDR1 is LNHDA and CDR2 is SQIVND in the germline V gene (reference sequence). The V end was cut by 1 base, the J end by 10 bases, with 11 bases between. CDR3 region: CASSIGRVGSPLHF. In DNA form, the CDR3 reads TGTGCCAGTAGTATAGGGAGGGTAGGCTCACCCCTCCACTTT. Filled out from reference TRBV19 and TRBJ1-6, the complete variable domain reads DGGITQSPKYLFRKEGQNVTLSCEQNLNHDAMYWYRQDPGQGLRLIYYSQIVNDFQKGDIAEGYSVSREKKESFPLTVTSAQKNPTAFYLCASSIGRVGSPLHFGNGTRLTVT.

The chain combines TRBV6-1 with TRBJ1-6; D is unresolved. The CDR3 loop spans 15 amino acids. The germline V gene encodes CDR1 MNHNS and CDR2 SASEGT. V lost 0 bases and J 9 bases, leaving 12 bases between the germline ends. The chain's CDR3 is CASSEAQVFGSPLHF. The CDR3 DNA follows: TGTGCCAGCAGTGAAGCGCAGGTTTTTGGTTCACCCCTCCACTTT.

This clone was picked up one time. The chain combines TRBV14 with TRBJ2-7; the D gene is possibly TRBD1 (5 bases). Germline CDR1 SGHDN, CDR2 FVKESK. The CDR3 spans 14 residues. The V end was cut by 3 bases, the J end by 1 base, with 10 bases between. CDR3 nucleotides: TGTGCCAGCAGCCAGTCAGGGATTTCCTACGAGCAGTACTTC. Its translation: CASSQSGISYEQYF.

This clone came up a few times. The chain has TRBV9 and TRBJ2-3; weak D call: TRBD2 (5 bases). CDR1 is SGDLS, CDR2 YYNGEE, per germline. Trimming stripped 0 bases from V and 2 bases from J, with 13 bases between. The CDR3 totals 16 residues. The CDR3 loop reads CASSVGGLQLTDTQYF. The CDR3 DNA sequence: TGTGCCAGCAGCGTAGGCGGACTGCAGCTCACAGATACGCAGTATTTT.

This chain joins TRBV2 and TRBJ2-1; 7 nucleotides line up with TRBD1. Unmatched junction bases numbered 13, after V lost 8 bases and J lost 3 bases. CDR3 length: 16 residues. The germline CDR1 and CDR2 sequences are SNHLY and FYNNEI. The CDR3 region is CASGGRQGSVYNEQFF. CDR3 coding DNA: TGTGCCAGCGGGGGAAGACAGGGCTCGGTCTACAATGAGCAGTTCTTC.

The chain uses TRBV13 and TRBJ1-3; the D gene is possibly TRBD1 (6 bases). V gave up 2 bases and J gave up 4 bases, with 12 bases separating them. This CDR3 is built from 15 residues. The V gene's germline CDR1 is PRHDT and CDR2 FYEKMQ (reference sequence). CDR3 in DNA: TGTGCCAGCAGCTTATTTTCAGGGGAAGGAAACACCATATATTTT. Encoded protein: CASSLFSGEGNTIYF. The full variable domain, completed using reference TRBV13 and TRBJ1-3, is AAGVIQSPRHLIKEKRETATLKCYPIPRHDTVYWYQQGPGQDPQFLISFYEKMQSDKGSIPDRFSAQQFSDYHSELNMSSLELGDSALYFCASSLFSGEGNTIYFGEGSWLTVV.

This clone was observed once. This chain uses TRBV11-2 with TRBJ2-5, with D possibly TRBD2 on 5 matching bases. Germline loops: CDR1 SGHAT, CDR2 FQNNGV. The CDR3 has 15 amino acids. V lost 0 bases to trimming and J lost 7 bases, with 15 bases between them. The CDR3 sequence: CASSLEARVESTQYF. DNA for the CDR3: TGTGCCAGCAGCTTAGAAGCGCGGGTTGAATCGACCCAGTACTTC.

The V and J genes are TRBV5-1 and TRBJ1-1; 11 bases map to TRBD1. The germline V gene encodes CDR1 SGHRS and CDR2 YFSETQ. The V segment lost 4 bases and the J segment 9 bases; nucleotides outside the gene matches: 5. The CDR3 consists of 13 residues. The CDR3 DNA reads as TGCGCCAGCAGCGTCGGGACAGGGGGTCAAGCTTTCTTT. This sequence encodes CASSVGTGGQAFF. Full variable domain (remainder filled in from reference TRBV5-1 and TRBJ1-1): KAGVTQTPRYLIKTRGQQVTLSCSPISGHRSVSWYQQTPGQGLQFLFEYFSETQRNKGNFPGRFSGRQFSNSRSEMNVSTLELGDSALYLCASSVGTGGQAFFGQGTRLTVV.

The chain carries TRBV6-5 and TRBJ1-1; D is undetermined. The CDR3 is made up of 13 amino acids. Trimming shortened V by 7 bases and J by 1 base, and 10 bases separated the two germline ends. CDR1 and CDR2 (germline): MNHEY, SVGAGI. For the CDR3, the DNA is TGTGCCAGCAAGCCGCGCGAGAACACTGAAGCTTTCTTT. Protein: CASKPRENTEAFF.

This clone appeared once. The chain has TRBV5-4 and TRBJ1-1; 7 bases map to TRBD1. Losses at the gene ends were 5 bases for V and 4 bases for J; bases not matched to a gene: 11. Germline V CDR1 and CDR2: SGHNT, YYREEE (reference sequence). CDR3 length: 15 residues. As DNA, the CDR3 is TGTGCCAGCAGTACGAATACCAGGGGGACCACTGAAGCTTTCTTT. Amino acid sequence: CASSTNTRGTTEAFF.

V and J are TRBV25-1 and TRBJ2-5; D ambiguous. The germline V gene encodes CDR1 MGHDK and CDR2 SYGVNS. Between the trimmed V and J ends, which lost 1 base and 2 bases, there was a span of 11 bases. This CDR3 comprises 15 residues. DNA of the CDR3: TGTGCCAGCAGTGAATCCACACGATATCAAGAGACCCAGTACTTC. Amino acid sequence: CASSESTRYQETQYF.

The chain recombines TRBV5-4 with TRBJ2-3; D is ambiguous. CDR3 length: 16 residues. Germline assignment: CDR1 SGHNT and CDR2 YYREEE (reference sequence). Trimming removed 2 bases from V and 0 bases from J, with 13 bases in between. The CDR3 loop is CASSFPLPGSTDTQYF. The CDR3 DNA reads as TGTGCCAGCAGCTTCCCCCTACCTGGTAGCACAGATACGCAGTATTTT.

Details on this clone: No DNA is shown, since the ends of the CDR3 on it are uncertain; the CDR3 is the one TCRdb lists. The chain joins TRBV21-1 to TRBJ1-6; TRBD1 is the table's D call and was not checked against the DNA. TRBV21-1 is a known pseudogene. The length of the CDR3 is 15 amino acids, counting both ends. CDR3 amino acids: CASSKVGRGSSPLHF.

The chain carries TRBV28 and TRBJ2-3; TRBD1 matches 8 bases. This CDR3 is built from 14 residues. The junction had 5 bases not matched to a gene; V was cut back by 2 bases and J by 7 bases. The germline CDR1 and CDR2 sequences are MDHEN and SYDVKM. The CDR3 coding sequence is TGTGCCAGCAGTTTAGGACAGGGAGTCTATACGCAGTATTTT. As protein: CASSLGQGVYTQYF.

The chain joins TRBV28 to TRBJ2-1; 9 nucleotides line up with TRBD2. V was pared by 4 bases and J by 7 bases, with 5 bases of the junction left unmatched. The CDR3 extends over 14 amino acids. CDR1 is MDHEN, CDR2 SYDVKM, per germline. The DNA of the CDR3 is TGTGCCAGCAGTTCTAGCGGGATTAAGAATGAGCAGTTCTTC. Translation: CASSSSGIKNEQFF.

J is TRBJ2-4 and V is TRBV27; 10 nucleotides agree with TRBD2. This CDR3 has 17 amino acids. Per germline, CDR1 MNHEY and CDR2 SMNVEV (reference sequence). V lost 3 bases, J lost 6 bases, and 11 bases stayed unmatched. This CDR3 is CASSLRPQREGPNIQYF. In DNA, the CDR3 is TGTGCCAGCAGTTTGCGCCCCCAGCGGGAGGGCCCAAACATTCAGTACTTC.

In the case of this clone: Within the sample, other DNA sequences also encode this same CDR3. This sequence joins TRBV28 and TRBJ1-6; the D gene is possibly TRBD1 (6 bases). Between the trimmed V and J ends, which lost 6 bases and 7 bases, there was a span of 13 bases. The germline V gene has CDR1 MDHEN and CDR2 SYDVKM. There are 14 residues in the CDR3. DNA of the CDR3: TGTGCCAGCAGGCCAGGACAGACCAATTCACCCCTCCACTTT. This encodes CASRPGQTNSPLHF. Combining the CDR3 with reference TRBV28 and TRBJ1-6 gives the whole variable domain DVKVTQSSRYLVKRTGEKVFLECVQDMDHENMFWYRQDPGLGLRLIYFSYDVKMKEKGDIPEGYSVSREKKERFSLILESASTNQTSMYLCASRPGQTNSPLHFGNGTRLTVT.

The chain links TRBV28 to TRBJ1-6; 7 nucleotides match TRBD1. J gave up 7 bases and V 6 bases, and 9 bases lay outside the gene matches. CDR1 and CDR2 (germline): MDHEN, SYDVKM. The CDR3 sequence is 15 residues long. CDR3 DNA: TGTGCCAGCAGACTTTTGGCAGGGGGAAATTCACCCCTCCACTTT. Amino acid sequence: CASRLLAGGNSPLHF.

This chain uses TRBV4-1 with TRBJ2-6; D is possibly TRBD2 (5 bases). V was clipped by 3 bases and J by 0 bases, with 9 bases between them. Per the germline V gene, CDR1 is MGHRA and CDR2 is YSYEKL. The CDR3 is made up of 16 amino acids. The CDR3 DNA sequence: TGCGCCAGCAGCCACCCGGGGAACTCTGGGGCCAACGTCCTGACTTTC. Amino acids: CASSHPGNSGANVLTF.

The rearrangement uses TRBV12-3 or TRBV12-4 and TRBJ1-5; maybe TRBD1 (5 bases). V lost 6 bases and J lost 7, with 13 bases in between. The CDR3 runs to 13 residues. CDR3: CASRFGGKQPQHF. The CDR3 DNA sequence: TGTGCCAGCAGGTTTGGGGGGAAACAGCCCCAGCATTTT.

V usage is TRBV28 and J usage is TRBJ1-3; 8 positions match TRBD1. The CDR3 extends over 14 amino acids. Germline trimming cut 5 bases from V and 7 bases from J; bases unmatched to any gene: 7. The germline CDR1 and CDR2 sequences are MDHEN and SYDVKM. The CDR3 DNA is TGTGCCAGCAGTCGAGACAGGGGCTGGAACACCATATATTTT. It encodes CASSRDRGWNTIYF.

J is TRBJ1-1 and V is TRBV29-1; D remains unclear. This CDR3 is built from 11 residues. Per the germline V gene, CDR1 is SQVTM and CDR2 is ANQGSEA. V dropped 7 bases and J dropped 7 bases, with 13 bases sitting between them. The CDR3 loop reads CSANNRVEAFF. DNA for the CDR3: TGCAGCGCCAATAACCGAGTTGAAGCTTTCTTT.

This clone appeared a single time. The V and J genes are TRBV28 and TRBJ2-3; D may be TRBD2 (5 bases). This CDR3 spans 15 amino acids. V was cut by 5 bases and J by 4 bases, with 16 bases left in between. In germline, CDR1 is MDHEN, CDR2 SYDVKM. CDR3 sequence reads: CASSGWRVGADTQYF. CDR3 DNA sequence: TGTGCCAGCAGTGGGTGGCGGGTTGGAGCAGATACGCAGTATTTT.

The chain uses TRBV10-1 and TRBJ2-3, with D possibly matching TRBD2 (5 bases). Germline-derived CDR1 and CDR2 are WNHNN and SYGVQD (reference sequence). Trimming removed 3 bases from V and 4 bases from J, with 11 bases in between. The CDR3 has 14 residues. In nucleotides, the CDR3 is TGCGCCAGCAGTGACAGAGGGCCCCCAGATACGCAGTATTTT. Translating gives CASSDRGPPDTQYF.

A single count supports this clone. V usage is TRBV23-1 and J usage is TRBJ2-7; TRBD1 matches 7 bases. TRBV23-1 is treated as an ORF (open reading frame) with a function not yet certain. The CDR3 is 12 amino acids. V shed 6 bases, J shed 5 bases, and the junction held 4 bases outside the gene matches. The CDR3 DNA sequence: TGCGCCAGCAGGACGACAGGGCACGAGCAGTACTTC. Translation: CASRTTGHEQYF.

J is TRBJ2-3 and V is TRBV11-3; TRBD1 aligns across 7 bases. V gave up 4 bases and J gave up 4 bases; unmatched junction bases: 11. Germline values: CDR1 SGHNT, CDR2 YENEEA. There are 16 residues in the CDR3. CDR3 bases: TGTGCCAGCAGCTCGAGAACGACAGGGCGGGCAGATACGCAGTATTTT. This gives the protein CASSSRTTGRADTQYF.